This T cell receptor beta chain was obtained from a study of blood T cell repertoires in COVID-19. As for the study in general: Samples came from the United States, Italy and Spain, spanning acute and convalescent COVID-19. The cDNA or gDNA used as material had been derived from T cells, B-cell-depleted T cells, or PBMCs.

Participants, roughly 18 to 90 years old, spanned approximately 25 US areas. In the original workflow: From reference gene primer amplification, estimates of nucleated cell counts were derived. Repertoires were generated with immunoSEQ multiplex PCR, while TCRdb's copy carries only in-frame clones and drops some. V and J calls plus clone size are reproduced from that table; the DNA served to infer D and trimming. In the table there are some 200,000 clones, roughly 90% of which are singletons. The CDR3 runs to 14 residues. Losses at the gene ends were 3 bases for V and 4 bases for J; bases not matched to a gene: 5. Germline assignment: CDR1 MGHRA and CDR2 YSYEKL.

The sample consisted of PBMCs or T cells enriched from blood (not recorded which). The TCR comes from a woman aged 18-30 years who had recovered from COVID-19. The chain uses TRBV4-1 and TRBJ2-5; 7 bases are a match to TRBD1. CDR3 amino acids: CASSQAYRGETQYF. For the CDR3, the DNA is TGCGCCAGCAGCCAGGCCTACAGGGGAGAGACCCAGTACTTC.